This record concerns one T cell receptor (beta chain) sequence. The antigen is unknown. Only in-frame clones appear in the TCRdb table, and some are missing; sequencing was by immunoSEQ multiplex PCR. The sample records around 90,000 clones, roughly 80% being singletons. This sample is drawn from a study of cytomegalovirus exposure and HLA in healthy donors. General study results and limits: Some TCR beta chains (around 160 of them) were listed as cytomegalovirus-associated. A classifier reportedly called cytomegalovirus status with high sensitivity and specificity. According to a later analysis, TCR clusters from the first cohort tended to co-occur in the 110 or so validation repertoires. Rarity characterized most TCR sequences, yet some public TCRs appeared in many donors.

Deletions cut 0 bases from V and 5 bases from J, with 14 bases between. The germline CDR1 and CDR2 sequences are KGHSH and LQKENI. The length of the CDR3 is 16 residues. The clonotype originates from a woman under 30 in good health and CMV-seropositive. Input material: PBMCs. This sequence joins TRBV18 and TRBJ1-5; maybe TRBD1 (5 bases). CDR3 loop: CASSPPQAGRDQPQHF. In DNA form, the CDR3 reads TGTGCCAGCTCACCACCACAGGCAGGGAGGGATCAGCCCCAGCATTTT.